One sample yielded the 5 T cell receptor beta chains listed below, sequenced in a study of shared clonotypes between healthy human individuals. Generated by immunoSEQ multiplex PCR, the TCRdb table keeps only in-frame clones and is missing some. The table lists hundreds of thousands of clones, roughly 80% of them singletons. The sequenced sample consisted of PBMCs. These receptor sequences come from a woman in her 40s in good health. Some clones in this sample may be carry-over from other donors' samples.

In DNA form, the CDR3 reads TGTGCCAGCAGCTTAGACTCTGGACACTTGGTTTTTCAAGAGACCCAGTACTTC. It translates to CASSLDSGHLVFQETQYF. The chain has TRBV11-2 and TRBJ2-5; tentatively, D is TRBD1 (5 bases). This CDR3 is built from 18 residues. V was shortened by 0 bases and J by 2 bases, with 19 bases between the two germline ends. Germline CDR1 and CDR2: SGHAT and FQNNGV.

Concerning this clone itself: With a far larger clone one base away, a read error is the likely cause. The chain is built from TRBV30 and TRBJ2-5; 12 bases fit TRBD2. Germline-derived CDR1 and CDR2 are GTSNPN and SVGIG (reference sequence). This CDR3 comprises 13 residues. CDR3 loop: CAWSRLAGETQHF. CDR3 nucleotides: TGTGCCTGGAGTCGACTAGCGGGAGAGACCCAGCACTTC.

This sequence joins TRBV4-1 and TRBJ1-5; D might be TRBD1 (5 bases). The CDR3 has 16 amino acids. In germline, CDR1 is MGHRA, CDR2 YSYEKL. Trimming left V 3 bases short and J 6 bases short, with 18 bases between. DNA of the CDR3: TGCGCCAGCAGCCAGACCCCGGCAGGGCGGGGTCAGCCCCAGCATTTT. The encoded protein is CASSQTPAGRGQPQHF.

The CDR3 coding sequence is TGTGCCAGCAGCAGAGCCGGGACTAGCGGGAGAGGTGAGCAGTTCTTC. Residues: CASSRAGTSGRGEQFF. This chain connects TRBV7-3 to TRBJ2-1; 14 bases align to TRBD2. Germline assignment: CDR1 SGHTA and CDR2 FQGTGA. CDR3 length: 16 residues. V lost 5 bases to trimming and J lost 9 bases; unmatched junction nucleotides: 9.

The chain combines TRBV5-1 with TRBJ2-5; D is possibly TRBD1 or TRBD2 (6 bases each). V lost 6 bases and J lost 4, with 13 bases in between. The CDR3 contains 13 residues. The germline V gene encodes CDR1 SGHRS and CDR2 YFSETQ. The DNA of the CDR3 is TGCGCCAGCACGGTAGGGGGAGGAGAGACCCAGTACTTC. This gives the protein CASTVGGGETQYF.